This TCR beta chain was recovered during a study of cytomegalovirus exposure and HLA in healthy donors. The PCR was carried out with 60 Vbeta primers and 13 Jbeta primers. TCRdb keeps only in-frame clones here, not all; method: immunoSEQ multiplex PCR. Altogether under 150,000 clones are present, around 72% being singletons, with the ten largest covering 2.9%. The V gene's germline CDR1 is SEHNR and CDR2 FQNEAQ (reference sequence). The CDR3 contains 15 residues. V shed 8 bases and J 6 bases; nucleotides not matched to a gene: 12. This clone was counted between two and nine times. Sequenced sample: PBMCs. The J gene is TRBJ1-1, the V gene TRBV7-9; 10 bases map to TRBD1. The receptor's source is a human donor in good health. CDR3 in amino acids: CASAGETGGYSEAFF. The CDR3 coding sequence is TGTGCCAGCGCGGGGGAGACAGGGGGCTACTCTGAAGCTTTCTTT.